This record concerns one T cell receptor (beta chain) sequence. Its cognate antigen is unknown. CDR3 length: 19 amino acids. The V gene end was trimmed by 2 bases and the J gene end by 1 base; junction bases not matched to a gene: 11. CDR1 is SGHRS and CDR2 is YFSETQ in the germline V gene. The data derive from a study of cytomegalovirus exposure and HLA in healthy donors. General study results and limits: Further analysis was carried out later, and it showed several of the most significant clusters appearing linked to common viral pathogens. Reported findings show TCR beta sequences accurately forecast HLA-A and HLA-B alleles in most subjects. CMV serostatus was the only immune exposure information that was available. In a later analysis, TCR beta V- and J-gene trimming was associated with a missense DCLRE1C variant.

Use of 60 Vbeta and 13 Jbeta primers characterized the PCR. Method: immunoSEQ multiplex PCR; TCRdb's copy keeps in-frame clones and lacks some. The table has 100,000 to 150,000 clones, over 75% seen once; the top ten hold 5.3%. The sample taken for sequencing was PBMCs. V is TRBV5-1 and J is TRBJ2-3; TRBD2 matches 12 bases. The clonotype originates from a man in his thirties or forties in good health and CMV-seronegative. Here the CDR3 DNA reads TGCGCCAGCAGCTTTGGACTAGCGGGGACTCCGACGGGCACAGATACGCAGTATTTT. Its protein product is CASSFGLAGTPTGTDTQYF.